This T cell receptor (beta chain) was sequenced during a study of shared clonotypes between healthy human individuals. Points from the study as a whole: Non-shared clonotypes displayed generation probabilities falling below those of clonotypes present in all four donors. Between four donors, naive CD4 clonotypes were shared at a level of about 5%.

This CDR3 comprises 15 residues. V was clipped by 3 bases and J by 3 bases; unmatched bases: 5. CDR1 and CDR2 from the germline V gene are MGHDK and SYGVNS. With regard to this clone: The antigen remains unidentified.

Generated by immunoSEQ multiplex PCR, the TCRdb table keeps only in-frame clones and is missing some. This table holds roughly 2.5 million clones, around nine tenths found once. The source is a man younger than 35 in good health. The chain links TRBV25-1 to TRBJ1-1; 9 bases agree with TRBD1. Material for sequencing was naive CD4+ T cells sorted from blood. Subset meaning: CD45RA+ positively selected. CDR3 sequence (DNA): TGTGCCAGCAGTGATCCGACAGGGGGAGACACTGAAGCTTTCTTT. Its protein is CASSDPTGGDTEAFF.